These T cell receptor beta chains were read from a single sample in a study of Graves' ophthalmopathy and Graves' hyperthyroidism. One entry per CDR3 protein, called by TCRdb with MiXCR from the multiplex PCR reads. The sample records 450,000 to 600,000 distinct CDR3 sequences, 35% to 40% being singletons. Sequencing was performed on peripheral blood or thyroid tissue (not recorded which). These receptors all come from an adult man with Graves' hyperthyroidism. CDR3s include the opening cysteine and the closing phenylalanine or tryptophan. D genes are given only for firm matches. Clone size, where shown, is once, few, many, or a class for clones that have expanded.

V	size	D	J	DNA	CDR3
TRBV3-1	-	-	TRBJ1-1	TGTGCCAGCAGCCAAGTGGCGGGGACTGAAGCTTTCTTT	CASSQVAGTEAFF
TRBV12-3/TRBV12-4	-	-	TRBJ2-2	TGTGCCAGCAGTTTAATGGGGCCGGGCGGGGAGCTGTTTTTT	CASSLMGPGGELFF
TRBV7-9	many	TRBD1	TRBJ2-2	TGTGCCAGCAGCAGCTACAGGGGGGACACCGGGGAGCTGTTTTTT	CASSSYRGDTGELFF
TRBV12-3/TRBV12-4	once	TRBD1	TRBJ2-1	TGTGCCAGCAGCCCTACAGGGGCCCACTACAATGAGCAGTTCTTC	CASSPTGAHYNEQFF
TRBV20-1	many	-	TRBJ1-1	TGCAGTGCTAGACGGGGTGGGGGTAACACTGAAGCTTTCTTT	CSARRGGGNTEAFF
TRBV7-8	few	TRBD2	TRBJ2-3	TGTGCCAGCAGCGGTACTAGCGGGAGAGGGGCAGATACGCAGTATTTT	CASSGTSGRGADTQYF
TRBV12-3/TRBV12-4	few	TRBD1	TRBJ1-1	TGTGCCAGCAGTCCTGGACAGGGTAGGAACACTGAAGCTTTCTTT	CASSPGQGRNTEAFF
TRBV6-4	-	TRBD1	TRBJ2-1	TGTGCCAGCAGTTATGGGACAGGGGGAGTCAATGAGCAGTTCTTC	CASSYGTGGVNEQFF
TRBV5-1	few	-	TRBJ2-5	TGCGCCAGCAGCCGAAACAAACTCCCCCAAGAGACCCAGTACTTC	CASSRNKLPQETQYF
TRBV19	many	-	TRBJ1-1	TGTGCCAGTAGGCTTTTTGGGGGAAGTAACACTGAAGCTTTCTTT	CASRLFGGSNTEAFF
TRBV20-1	many	TRBD1	TRBJ1-5	TGCAGTGCAAGACAGGGGTCGGGCAATCAGCCCCAGCATTTT	CSARQGSGNQPQHF
TRBV10-2	-	-	TRBJ2-1	TGCGCCAGCAGTGAATCGGGGCAGGACAATGAGCAGTTCTTC	CASSESGQDNEQFF
TRBV28	few	-	TRBJ1-6	TGTGCCAGCAGTGCCGGGACATGGGCGAATTCACCCCTCCACTTT	CASSAGTWANSPLHF
TRBV7-8	few	-	TRBJ1-5	TGTGCCAGCAGCTTAGTTGGGAGACTGAATAGCAATCAGCCCCAGCATTTT	CASSLVGRLNSNQPQHF
TRBV12-3/TRBV12-4	many	-	TRBJ2-5	TGTGCCAGCAGTTTGGGGGGACAGAACTACCAAGAGACCCAGTACTTC	CASSLGGQNYQETQYF
TRBV20-1	many	-	TRBJ2-6	TGCAGTGCTAGTGACGGGGCCAACGTCCTGACTTTC	CSASDGANVLTF
TRBV2	few	-	TRBJ2-7	TGTGCCAGCAGTCCCCGACCAAACCCCGGGACCTACGAGCAGTACTTC	CASSPRPNPGTYEQYF
TRBV5-5	many	TRBD1	TRBJ2-6	TGTGCCAGCAGCTTGGAAGAGACAGGGGCTGGGGCCAACGTCCTGACTTTC	CASSLEETGAGANVLTF
TRBV29-1	-	-	TRBJ1-2	TGCCGCGTTGCGGACAGTAACTATGGCTACACCTTC	CRVADSNYGYTF
TRBV6-5	-	TRBD2	TRBJ2-2	TGTGCCAGCAGTGAGCGGGAGTACACCGGGGAGCTGTTTTTT	CASSEREYTGELFF
TRBV20-1	-	TRBD2	TRBJ2-3	TGCAGTGCTCCCCTACCTAGCGGGAGTGGTTTTAGCACAGATACGCAGTATTTT	CSAPLPSGSGFSTDTQYF
TRBV7-8	many	TRBD1	TRBJ1-2	TGTGCCAGCAGCTTAGACCTGTACAGGGGGGCCTATGGCTACACCTTC	CASSLDLYRGAYGYTF
TRBV29-1	-	-	TRBJ1-3	TGCAGCGTTGAAGAGGGGGGGGGATCTGGCTACACCATATATTTT	CSVEEGGGSGYTIYF
TRBV4-2	-	TRBD1	TRBJ2-7	TGTACCAGCAGCACGCCCGGGACAGGAACCTACGAGCAGTACTTC	CTSSTPGTGTYEQYF
TRBV29-1	many	TRBD1	TRBJ1-2	TGCAGCGTTCACGGACAGGGTTATGGCTACACCTTC	CSVHGQGYGYTF
TRBV20-1	many	-	TRBJ2-7	TGCAGTGCTACATGGCGGAGCGCCTACGAGCAGTACTTC	CSATWRSAYEQYF
TRBV15	many	TRBD1	TRBJ1-5	TGTGCCACCCAAAGGACAGGCGATAATCAGCCCCAGCATTTT	CATQRTGDNQPQHF
TRBV20-1	many	-	TRBJ2-5	TGCAGTGCTCAATCTGCGGACACCTACCAAGAGACCCAGTACTTC	CSAQSADTYQETQYF
TRBV18	once	-	TRBJ2-7	TGTGCCAGCTCACCAGGGGGCGAAGATGAGCAGTACTTC	CASSPGGEDEQYF
TRBV12-3/TRBV12-4	many	-	TRBJ1-1	TGTGCCAGCAGTTTTGCGGGGAGGGCTAACACTGAAGCTTTCTTT	CASSFAGRANTEAFF
TRBV9	-	-	TRBJ1-3	TGTGCCAGCAACCCAGGACACAGCTCTGGAAACACCATATATTTT	CASNPGHSSGNTIYF
TRBV28	many	-	TRBJ1-2	TGTGCCAGCAGTGACGGACAGTTCTATGGCTACACCTTC	CASSDGQFYGYTF
TRBV15	many	TRBD2	TRBJ2-7	TGTGCCACCAGCAGAGAACTAGCGGGGGACTTCTACGAGCAGTACTTC	CATSRELAGDFYEQYF
TRBV4-1	-	-	TRBJ1-1	TGCGCCAGCAGCAGGGGAAACCCTGACACTGAAGCTTTCTTT	CASSRGNPDTEAFF
TRBV5-1	many	-	TRBJ2-7	TGCGCCAGCAGCCCCGCCAGCGGAAGCTACGAGCAGTACTTC	CASSPASGSYEQYF
TRBV5-1	-	TRBD1	TRBJ2-3	TGCGCCAGCAGCGATGGGACAGTCGGAACAGATACGCAGTATTTT	CASSDGTVGTDTQYF
TRBV2	few	-	TRBJ2-7	TGTGCCAGCAGCACTCATCGGGCAGTGGACGAGCAGTACTTC	CASSTHRAVDEQYF
TRBV6-1	-	TRBD1	TRBJ1-6	TGTGCCAGCAGTGAACGACAGGGGGTGCTTTCACCCCTCCACTTT	CASSERQGVLSPLHF
TRBV29-1	-	TRBD2	TRBJ2-2	TGCAGCGTTGAAGACCAGCGGGGGGTCGGGGAGCTGTTTTTT	CSVEDQRGVGELFF
TRBV15	many	-	TRBJ1-1	TGTGCCACCAGCAGAGATGCGGTGAACACTGAAGCTTTCTTT	CATSRDAVNTEAFF
TRBV7-9	-	-	TRBJ1-4	TGTGCCAGCAGTCGCCGTTGGGGATATGAAAAACTGTTTTTT	CASSRRWGYEKLFF
TRBV9	-	-	TRBJ2-5	TGTGCCAGCAGCGTAGCCCAACTAGGAAAGACCCAGTACTTC	CASSVAQLGKTQYF
TRBV20-1	once	-	TRBJ1-2	TGCAGTGCCAGCAGTCGGACAGTAGGTCGCTACACCTTC	CSASSRTVGRYTF
TRBV7-9	many	TRBD1	TRBJ1-1	TGTGCCAGCAGCTTAATCCAGGGGGGAAACACTGAAGCTTTCTTT	CASSLIQGGNTEAFF
TRBV2	many	-	TRBJ1-1	TGTGCCAGCAGTGGGGCAGGTTTAGCTTTCTTT	CASSGAGLAFF
TRBV9	-	TRBD1	TRBJ2-3	TGTGCCAGCAGTTTTACGAGACAGGGTCCAGATACGCAGTATTTT	CASSFTRQGPDTQYF
TRBV20-1	many	-	TRBJ1-5	TGCAGTGCTGCCCTCACCCAAGACAGGCCCCAGCATTTT	CSAALTQDRPQHF
TRBV19	-	-	TRBJ2-2	TGTGCCAGTACTTTCTCGAACACCGGGGAGCTGTTTTTT	CASTFSNTGELFF
TRBV10-3	many	TRBD1	TRBJ1-2	TGTGCCATCAGTGTCTCGACAGGGCTGGACTATGGCTACACCTTC	CAISVSTGLDYGYTF
TRBV29-1	-	TRBD2	TRBJ2-5	TGCAGCGTTCGACTAGCCGGAGAGACCCAGTACTTC	CSVRLAGETQYF
TRBV20-1	-	-	TRBJ1-2	TGCAGCTGGAGGTATCGGGAGGGCAGCTATGGCTACACCTTC	CSWRYREGSYGYTF
TRBV20-1	many	-	TRBJ2-5	TGCAGTGCTACGGGATTTCAAGAGACCCAGTACTTC	CSATGFQETQYF
TRBV19	many	TRBD1	TRBJ1-1	TGTGCCAGTAGTATAGTCTCGACAGGGAAGACTGAAGCTTTCTTT	CASSIVSTGKTEAFF